What follows are 20 T cell receptor beta chains derived from one specimen sequenced in a study of T cell changes during pregnancy in multiple sclerosis. Measured with immunoSEQ multiplex PCR; TCRdb has only the in-frame clones, and not every one. The table shows tens of thousands of clones, with over 90% occurring only once. The sample was CD4+ T cells from peripheral blood mononuclear cells, taken after pregnancy. The origin of the receptors is a female donor in good health, enrolled as a control in a pregnancy study.

The chain joins TRBV19 to TRBJ1-3; tentatively, D is TRBD1 (5 bases). CDR3 length: 17 residues. CDR1 and CDR2 (germline): LNHDA, SQIVND (reference sequence). The V end was cut by 6 bases, the J end by 2 bases, with 20 bases between. CDR3 DNA sequence: TGTGCCAGTAGCCCTGGGGTGCAGGGCGGACCTGGAAACACCATATATTTT. Translation: CASSPGVQGGPGNTIYF.

V is TRBV5-6 and J is TRBJ1-1; the match to TRBD1 covers 9 bases. From germline, CDR1 is SGHDT and CDR2 YYEEEE. Trimming removed 4 bases from V and 5 bases from J; junction bases left unmatched: 3. The CDR3 runs 13 residues. CDR3 sequence reads: CASSRQGGTEAFF. CDR3 DNA sequence: TGTGCCAGCAGCCGACAGGGGGGGACTGAAGCTTTCTTT.

This chain uses TRBV6-5 with TRBJ2-1, with 10 bases fitting TRBD2. V lost 7 bases, J lost 2 bases, and 5 bases stayed unmatched. Germline V gene lookup returns CDR1 MNHEY and CDR2 SVGAGI. CDR3 size: 15 residues. Here the CDR3 reads CASTVAGGTYNEQFF. DNA for the CDR3: TGTGCCAGCACCGTAGCGGGAGGTACCTACAATGAGCAGTTCTTC.

The chain links TRBV30 to TRBJ1-5; unclear D gene. The length of the CDR3 is 13 residues. Germline-derived CDR1 and CDR2 are GTSNPN and SVGIG (reference sequence). V lost 5 bases to trimming and J lost 2 bases, with 10 bases between them. CDR3 bases: TGTGCCTGGTCCCCCGGGGGCAATCAGCCCCAGCATTTT. Translation: CAWSPGGNQPQHF. Looking up the rest from reference TRBV30 and TRBJ1-5 gives the full variable domain: SQTIHQWPATLVQPVGSPLSLECTVEGTSNPNLYWYRQAAGRGLQLLFYSVGIGQISSEVPQNLSASRPQDRQFILSSKKLLLSDSGFYLCAWSPGGNQPQHFGDGTRLSIL.

This clone was seen a few times. The rearrangement links TRBV30 to TRBJ2-1; 11 nucleotides align to TRBD2. This CDR3 is built from 14 residues. After removal of 1 base from V and 7 bases from J, the junction contained 3 bases not matched to a gene. Germline lookup yields CDR1 GTSNPN and CDR2 SVGIG (reference sequence). This chain's CDR3 is CAWSGLAGGNEQFF. The CDR3 bases are TGTGCCTGGAGTGGGCTAGCGGGAGGTAATGAGCAGTTCTTC.

The chain couples TRBV4-3 to TRBJ1-5; 8 nucleotides line up with TRBD1. Germline V lookup: CDR1 LGHNA, CDR2 YSLEER. J was trimmed by 6 bases and V by 3 bases; bases with no gene match: 7. This CDR3 spans 15 amino acids. The CDR3 bases are TGCGCCAGCAGCCAGGAAACAGGGGGAACTCAGCCCCAGCATTTT. Its translation is CASSQETGGTQPQHF.

This chain connects TRBV4-2 to TRBJ2-1; TRBD2 aligns across 10 bases. Trimming at V came to 0 bases and at J to 3 bases, leaving 11 bases not matched to a gene. The CDR3 is 19 residues long. Germline V gene sequence: CDR1 LGHNA, CDR2 YNFKEQ. The chain's CDR3 is CASSQEPGVGTSDYNEQFF. The CDR3 DNA sequence: TGTGCCAGCAGCCAAGAACCGGGGGTGGGGACTAGCGACTACAATGAGCAGTTCTTC.

The rearrangement uses TRBV6-5 and TRBJ1-1; D uncertain. CDR1 is MNHEY, CDR2 SVGAGI, per germline. Trimming removed 0 bases at V and 0 bases at J, with 11 bases between. The CDR3 runs to 16 residues. CDR3 sequence reads: CASSYSGARVNTEAFF. CDR3 DNA: TGTGCCAGCAGTTACTCAGGCGCCCGGGTGAACACTGAAGCTTTCTTT.

In this sample, this clone turned up once. The chain employs TRBV2 and TRBJ2-6; TRBD2 might be the D (6 bases). This CDR3 is 17 amino acids long. V was shortened by 7 bases and J by 0 bases, with 16 bases between the two germline ends. Germline V lookup: CDR1 SNHLY, CDR2 FYNNEI. CDR3 sequence: CASTRAGSSSGANVLTF. Written as DNA, the CDR3 is TGTGCCAGCACTCGGGCGGGGTCGAGCTCTGGGGCCAACGTCCTGACTTTC.

This sequence joins TRBV11-3 and TRBJ1-1, with 8 bases identical to TRBD1. After removal of 1 base from V and 7 bases from J, the junction contained 14 bases not matched to a gene. From germline, CDR1 is SGHNT and CDR2 YENEEA. This CDR3 region has 17 residues. This chain's CDR3 is CASSLGDRGTPRGEAFF. The CDR3, as DNA: TGTGCCAGCAGCTTAGGCGACAGGGGAACCCCTCGCGGTGAAGCTTTCTTT.

The chain links TRBV7-9 to TRBJ2-7, with a weak D call TRBD2 (5 bases). Looked up from germline, CDR1 is SEHNR and CDR2 is FQNEAQ (reference sequence). CDR3 length: 14 residues. V lost 1 base, J lost 3 bases, and 10 bases lay in between. The CDR3 bases are TGTGCCAGCAGCTTAGGGACTCGGGACTACGAGCAGTACTTC. Amino acid sequence: CASSLGTRDYEQYF.

The chain couples TRBV19 to TRBJ2-1, with a tentative D call TRBD2 (6 bases). Germline-derived CDR1 and CDR2 are LNHDA and SQIVND (reference sequence). V was clipped by 5 bases and J by 0 bases, with 14 bases between them. The CDR3 runs to 16 residues. The CDR3: CASSRLGGSSYNEQFF. For the CDR3, the DNA is TGTGCCAGTAGTCGTCTAGGAGGGAGCTCCTACAATGAGCAGTTCTTC. Full variable domain (outside the CDR3, taken from reference TRBV19 and TRBJ2-1): DGGITQSPKYLFRKEGQNVTLSCEQNLNHDAMYWYRQDPGQGLRLIYYSQIVNDFQKGDIAEGYSVSREKKESFPLTVTSAQKNPTAFYLCASSRLGGSSYNEQFFGPGTRLTVL.

This chain links TRBV5-1 with TRBJ2-3; D is perhaps TRBD2 (5 bases). CDR1 and CDR2 from the germline V gene are SGHRS and YFSETQ. The germline V and J ends were trimmed by 4 bases and 0 bases, with 21 bases remaining between them. The CDR3 sequence is 18 residues long. CDR3 sequence: CASSRRSVGVASTDTQYF. The CDR3, as DNA: TGCGCCAGCAGCAGGAGGAGCGTAGGAGTTGCTAGCACAGATACGCAGTATTTT.

This chain uses TRBV5-8 with TRBJ1-5; 7 bases line up with TRBD1. The CDR3 has 16 residues. Germline-derived CDR1 and CDR2 are SGHTS and YDEGEE. V lost 4 bases, J lost 4 bases, and 11 bases stayed unmatched. In DNA, the CDR3 is TGTGCCAGCAGCCCTAGACAGGGCTCCTTAAATCAGCCCCAGCATTTT. As protein: CASSPRQGSLNQPQHF.

The rearrangement links TRBV5-1 to TRBJ2-7; 11 bases are shared with TRBD2. V was clipped by 4 bases and J by 6 bases; unmatched bases: 15. Per germline, CDR1 SGHRS and CDR2 YFSETQ. The CDR3 spans 17 residues. The CDR3, as DNA: TGCGCCAGCAGCCGGGACCCAAAACTAGCGGGAGCGAGCGAGCAGTACTTC. This translates into CASSRDPKLAGASEQYF.

Relative to its sample, this clone is medium-sized. The CDR3 is CSVGDRGQNQPQHF. The CDR3 DNA reads as TGCAGCGTTGGTGACAGGGGTCAAAATCAGCCCCAGCATTTT. V is TRBV29-1 and J is TRBJ1-5; 8 bases are shared with TRBD1. This CDR3 region has 14 residues. Germline trimming cut 4 bases from V and 4 bases from J; bases unmatched to any gene: 6. Germline assignment: CDR1 SQVTM and CDR2 ANQGSEA.

This chain links TRBV7-9 with TRBJ1-2; TRBD1 aligns across 7 bases. This CDR3 is built from 15 residues. With V trimmed by 5 bases and J by 0 bases, 6 bases remained unmatched. Germline-derived CDR1 and CDR2 are SEHNR and FQNEAQ (reference sequence). DNA of the CDR3: TGTGCCAGCAGCCGACCCGGGACAGCTAACTATGGCTACACCTTC. Protein sequence: CASSRPGTANYGYTF. Filled out from reference TRBV7-9 and TRBJ1-2, the complete variable domain reads DTGVSQNPRHKITKRGQNVTFRCDPISEHNRLYWYRQTLGQGPEFLTYFQNEAQLEKSRLLSDRFSAERPKGSFSTLEIQRTEQGDSAMYLCASSRPGTANYGYTFGSGTRLTVV.

This chain uses TRBV19 with TRBJ2-5; 14 bases match TRBD2. Germline CDR1 and CDR2: LNHDA and SQIVND (reference sequence). This CDR3 comprises 17 residues. The trim removed 6 bases at V and 4 bases at J, leaving 10 bases unmatched. DNA of the CDR3: TGTGCCAGTAGACCCAATGGAGGGACTAGCGGGGGAGAGACCCAGTACTTC. Residues: CASRPNGGTSGGETQYF. The full variable domain, its missing parts supplied by reference TRBV19 and TRBJ2-5, is DGGITQSPKYLFRKEGQNVTLSCEQNLNHDAMYWYRQDPGQGLRLIYYSQIVNDFQKGDIAEGYSVSREKKESFPLTVTSAQKNPTAFYLCASRPNGGTSGGETQYFGPGTRLLVL.

The CDR3 reads CASRTFRGSTDTQYF. The CDR3 DNA reads TGTGCCAGCAGGACCTTCAGGGGGAGCACAGATACGCAGTATTTT. The chain couples TRBV7-2 to TRBJ2-3; 7 bases line up with TRBD1. This CDR3 comprises 15 residues. Trimming removed 6 bases from V and 0 bases from J; junction bases left unmatched: 6. Germline V gene lookup returns CDR1 SGHTA and CDR2 FQGNSA.

CDR3: CASSNPGSYEQYF. The CDR3 DNA reads as TGTGCCAGTAGTAACCCGGGGTCCTACGAGCAGTACTTC. The chain is built from TRBV19 and TRBJ2-7, with D tentatively TRBD2 (5 bases). CDR1 and CDR2 (germline): LNHDA, SQIVND (reference sequence). Trimming took 4 bases from V and 1 from J, leaving 8 bases between them. CDR3 length: 13 residues.